This entry concerns a single T cell receptor beta chain. What it binds is unknown. The CDR3 consists of 13 residues. Per the germline V gene, CDR1 is SNHLY and CDR2 is FYNNEI. The germline V and J ends were trimmed by 1 base and 3 bases, with 6 bases remaining between them. The data originate from a study of Tregs in tolerant kidney transplant recipients. General study results and limits: Activated donor B cell expansion appeared to reveal the most relevant donor-specific TCRbeta repertoire. Changing PCR primers prevented nucleotide comparison between some patients' samples. Biological reproducibility was not directly addressed in this study.

The repertoire was sequenced with immunoSEQ multiplex PCR; TCRdb's copy has only in-frame clones and lacks some. The sample contains 95,000 to 120,000 clones, roughly 90% of which appear only once. The chain joins TRBV2 to TRBJ1-1; no clear D gene. The sample consisted of CD4+ T cells from blood, taken before the transplant. The clonotype originates from a human donor who received a combined kidney and bone marrow transplant. The CDR3 DNA reads TGTGCCAGCAGTGAAGTGTCGGACACTGAAGCTTTCTTT. It yields the protein CASSEVSDTEAFF. Using reference TRBV2 and TRBJ1-1 for the parts outside the CDR3, the full variable domain is EPEVTQTPSHQVTQMGQEVILRCVPISNHLYFYWYRQILGQKVEFLVSFYNNEISEKSEIFDDQFSVERPDGSNFTLKIRSTKLEDSAMYFCASSEVSDTEAFFGQGTRLTVV.